The clone carrying this T cell receptor (beta chain) came up once. The data were obtained in a study of technical replicates of blood from a few donors. J gave up 2 bases and V 3 bases, and 5 bases lay outside the gene matches. Germline loops: CDR1 LNHDA, CDR2 SQIVND (reference sequence). The CDR3 contains 17 residues. Using immunoSEQ multiplex PCR, the repertoire was profiled, and TCRdb retains in-frame clones only, with some absent. The top ten hold 0.2% to 0.25% of the sample, which has some 71,000 clones, around 97% seen once. The source is a human donor in good health. This chain joins TRBV19 and TRBJ2-6, with 9 bases aligning to TRBD1. Sequenced: T cells isolated from PBMCs. In DNA, the CDR3 is TGTGCCAGTAGTATGGACAGGGGAAATCCTGGGGCCAACGTCCTGACTTTC. This codes for CASSMDRGNPGANVLTF. The variable domain in full, completed from reference TRBV19 and TRBJ2-6, reads DGGITQSPKYLFRKEGQNVTLSCEQNLNHDAMYWYRQDPGQGLRLIYYSQIVNDFQKGDIAEGYSVSREKKESFPLTVTSAQKNPTAFYLCASSMDRGNPGANVLTFGAGSRLTVL.